A single sample gave rise to the 13 T cell receptor beta chains below, sequenced in a study of T cell repertoires in cytomegalovirus infection. TCRdb independently ran MiXCR on the reads; one entry per CDR3 protein. The sample consists of nearly 450,000 distinct CDR3 sequences, roughly 30% of them appearing once. The sample comprised PBMCs. The receptors were gathered from a human donor in good health (CMV status not recorded). Some clones in this sample may be carry-over from other donors' samples.

The chain uses TRBV23-1 and TRBJ1-6, with no clear D. TRBV23-1 is recorded as an ORF, its role being uncertain. Trimming removed 4 bases from V and 14 bases from J, with 12 bases in between. This CDR3 region has 12 residues. The DNA for the CDR3 is TGCGCCAGCAGTCGCCTCCTCGCCACCCTCCACTTT. Amino acid sequence: CASSRLLATLHF.

This chain links TRBV4-3 with TRBJ2-2; 10 nucleotides match TRBD2. V lost 0 bases and J lost 3; bases outside the gene matches: 7. CDR1 and CDR2 from the germline V gene are LGHNA and YSLEER. The CDR3 is 18 residues long. The CDR3 region has the DNA TGCGCCAGCAGCCAAGATCCAGCGGGGGGGCTGGACACCGGGGAGCTGTTTTTT. Amino acid sequence: CASSQDPAGGLDTGELFF.

The genes are TRBV7-6 and TRBJ1-2; D perhaps matches TRBD1 (6 bases). Trimming removed 5 bases from V and 6 bases from J, with 19 bases in between. CDR1 is SGHVS and CDR2 is FNYEAQ in the germline V gene. The CDR3 length is 15 residues. CDR3 region: CASSLTGWGAHGYTF. The CDR3 nucleotides are TGTGCCAGCAGCCTCACGGGTTGGGGGGCGCATGGCTACACCTTC.

In the case of this clonotype: A much larger clone sits a single nucleotide away, making a read error possible. CDR3 coding DNA: TGTGCCAGCTCCATTAGGGGGGGAGTGAACACTGAAGCTTTCTTT. As protein: CASSIRGGVNTEAFF. This chain uses TRBV12-3 or TRBV12-4 with TRBJ1-1, with a tentative D call TRBD1 (6 bases). This CDR3 spans 15 amino acids. Trimming removed 8 bases at V and 0 bases at J, with 16 bases between.

V usage is TRBV20-1 and J usage is TRBJ1-5; D unresolved. V lost 0 bases and J lost 1, with 10 bases in between. Germline CDR1 and CDR2: DFQATT and SNEGSKA (reference sequence). The CDR3 sequence is 15 residues long. CDR3 nucleotides: TGCAGTGCTAGAGATTCGAGGGTGAGCAATCAGCCCCAGCATTTT. This codes for CSARDSRVSNQPQHF.

This clonotype was detected a few times. The chain links TRBV19 to TRBJ1-1; D might be TRBD1 (6 bases). Looked up from germline, CDR1 is LNHDA and CDR2 is SQIVND (reference sequence). This CDR3 has 15 residues. The ends were cut back, 4 bases at V and 3 bases at J, with 15 bases in the middle. Written as DNA, the CDR3 is TGTGCCAGTAGTAGGTCGCAGGGGCCCTACACTGAAGCTTTCTTT. This encodes CASSRSQGPYTEAFF.

This clonotype was picked up a small number of times. The chain combines TRBV6-8 with TRBJ1-2; 9 positions agree with TRBD1. Trimming removed 8 bases from V and 4 bases from J; junction bases left unmatched: 11. This CDR3 has 15 residues. CDR1 is MNHGY and CDR2 is SAAAGT in the germline V gene. CDR3 in DNA: TGTGCCAGCGGCCAGACAGGGGGAAGTTTCTATGGCTACACCTTC. Its translation is CASGQTGGSFYGYTF.

The chain combines TRBV7-9 with TRBJ2-7; D is possibly TRBD1 or TRBD2 (6 bases each). The germline CDR1 and CDR2 sequences are SEHNR and FQNEAQ (reference sequence). There are 14 residues in the CDR3. Trimming pared 5 bases from V and 5 bases from J, leaving 16 bases between. CDR3 amino acids: CASSLQERGDEQYF. DNA of the CDR3: TGTGCCAGCAGCCTTCAGGAAAGGGGGGACGAGCAGTACTTC.

The chain joins TRBV6-6 to TRBJ1-6, with 8 bases aligning to TRBD1. Per germline, CDR1 MNHNY and CDR2 SVGAGI (reference sequence). CDR3 size: 14 residues. Trimming took 6 bases from V and 10 from J; bases not matched to a gene: 8. The CDR3 reads CASRPRGQGSPLHF. DNA for the CDR3: TGTGCCAGCAGACCCAGGGGGCAGGGGTCACCCCTCCACTTT.

The V gene is TRBV4-1, the J gene TRBJ2-5; possibly TRBD2 for D (5 bases). Germline V CDR1 and CDR2: MGHRA, YSYEKL. Trimming cost V 5 bases and J 1 base, with 14 bases left between them. The CDR3 length is 15 residues. The CDR3 region is CASSDLGETQETQYF. The CDR3 DNA reads TGCGCCAGCAGCGACCTGGGAGAGACCCAAGAGACCCAGTACTTC.

The chain uses TRBV20-1 and TRBJ1-5, with TRBD1 matching 11 bases. The CDR3 is made up of 16 amino acids. The trim removed 5 bases at V and 1 base at J, leaving 7 bases unmatched. From germline, CDR1 is DFQATT and CDR2 SNEGSKA (reference sequence). CDR3 protein: CSARTGGEGSNQPQHF. Here the CDR3 DNA reads TGCAGTGCTCGGACAGGGGGCGAGGGAAGCAATCAGCCCCAGCATTTT.

CDR3 sequence: CASSKRSGGTNEKLFF. The CDR3 region has the DNA TGTGCCAGCAGCAAGCGTAGTGGGGGAACTAATGAAAAACTGTTTTTT. This chain connects TRBV13 to TRBJ1-4, with a tentative D call TRBD1 (5 bases). Germline CDR1 PRHDT, CDR2 FYEKMQ (reference sequence). The CDR3 spans 16 residues. V lost 5 bases and J lost 1, with 14 bases in between.

In its sample, this clonotype was seen a few times. The genes are TRBV5-4 and TRBJ2-1; TRBD1 might be the D (5 bases). This CDR3 comprises 15 residues. Germline-derived CDR1 and CDR2 are SGHNT and YYREEE (reference sequence). Trimming cost V 0 bases and J 5 bases, with 12 bases left between them. CDR3 sequence (DNA): TGTGCCAGCAGCTTGGAGCCAGGGCAGGACAATGAGCAGTTCTTC. This encodes CASSLEPGQDNEQFF.